This TCR beta chain emerged from a study of T cells after yellow fever vaccination. General study points: In post-booster samples, most primary-vaccination clones reappeared (about 97% CD4, over 70% CD8). FACS-sorted repertoires might harbor abundant contaminating clonotypes from the bulk population.

V dropped 4 bases and J dropped 2 bases, with 11 bases sitting between them. CDR1 and CDR2 from the germline V gene are SGHAT and FQNNGV. This CDR3 region has 14 residues. A 5'RACE template-switching step, the method used to make TCR cDNA, added a universal primer site and UMIs. TCRdb analysed the 5' RACE reads with MiXCR anew, one entry per CDR3 protein. The profile shows 500,000 to 650,000 distinct CDR3 sequences, 10% to 15% of them singletons. There are a few counts of this clonotype. Its antigen remains unidentified. The sequence derives from a man in his thirties or forties who received the YFV17D yellow fever vaccine. The chain uses TRBV11-2 and TRBJ1-1; the D is unclear. The sequencing here drew on PBMCs, taken on the day of the yellow fever booster vaccination. The CDR3 DNA is TGTGCCAGCAGCTCGACCAAAGAAAACACTGAAGCTTTCTTT. Translated, it gives CASSSTKENTEAFF.